This T cell receptor beta chain emerged from a study of shared clonotypes between healthy human individuals. Study conclusions and caveats: Larger richness was generally estimated for naive than memory subsets.

This CDR3 is built from 16 residues. CDR1 and CDR2 from the germline V gene are SGHRS and YFSETQ. With 2 bases clipped from V and 7 bases from J, the junction kept 11 bases outside the gene matches. Donors included only healthy HIV-negative adults lacking recent acute infections or vaccinations. This clone occurred once. What it binds is not known. Samples underwent the assay at deep level. Sequencing used immunoSEQ multiplex PCR; TCRdb keeps in-frame clones, though not all of them. The sample shows 2 million to 2.5 million clones, approximately 95% of them seen only once. This clonotype originated in a man younger than 30 in good health. Some clones in this sample may be carry-over from other donors' samples. Sequencing used naive CD4+ T cells from PBMCs. Subset: CD45RA+ positively selected. V and J are TRBV5-1 and TRBJ2-2; 7 nucleotides match TRBD1. The CDR3 loop is CASSFLGQEGLGELFF. For the CDR3, the DNA is TGCGCCAGCAGCTTCCTAGGACAGGAAGGGCTCGGGGAGCTGTTTTTT.